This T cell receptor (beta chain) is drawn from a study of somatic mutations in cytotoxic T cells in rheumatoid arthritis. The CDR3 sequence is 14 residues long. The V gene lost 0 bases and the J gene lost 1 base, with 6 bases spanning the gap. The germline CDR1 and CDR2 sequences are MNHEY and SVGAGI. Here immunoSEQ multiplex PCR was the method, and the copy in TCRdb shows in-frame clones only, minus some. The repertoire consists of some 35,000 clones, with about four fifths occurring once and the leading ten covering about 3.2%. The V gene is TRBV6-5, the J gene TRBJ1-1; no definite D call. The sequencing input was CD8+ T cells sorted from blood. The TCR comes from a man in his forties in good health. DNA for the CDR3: TGTGCCAGCAGTTACTCGCGAGGGAACACTGAAGCTTTCTTT. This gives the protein CASSYSRGNTEAFF.